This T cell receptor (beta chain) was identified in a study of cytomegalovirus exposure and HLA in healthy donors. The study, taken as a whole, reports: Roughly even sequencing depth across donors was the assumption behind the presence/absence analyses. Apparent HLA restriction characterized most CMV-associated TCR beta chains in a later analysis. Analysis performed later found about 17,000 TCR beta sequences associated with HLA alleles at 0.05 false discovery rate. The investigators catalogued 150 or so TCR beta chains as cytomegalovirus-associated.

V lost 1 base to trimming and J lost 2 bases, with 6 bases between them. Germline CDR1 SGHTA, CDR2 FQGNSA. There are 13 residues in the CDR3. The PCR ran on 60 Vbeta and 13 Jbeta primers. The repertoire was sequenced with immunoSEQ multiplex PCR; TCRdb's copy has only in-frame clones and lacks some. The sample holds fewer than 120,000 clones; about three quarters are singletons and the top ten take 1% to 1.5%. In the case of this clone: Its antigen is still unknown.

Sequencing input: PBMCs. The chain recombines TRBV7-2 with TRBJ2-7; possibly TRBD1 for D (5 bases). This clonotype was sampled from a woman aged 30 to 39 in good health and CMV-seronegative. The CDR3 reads CASSLDRTYEQYF. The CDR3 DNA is TGTGCCAGCAGCTTAGACAGGACCTACGAGCAGTACTTC.